The clone carrying this T cell receptor beta chain was seen many times. Its antigen remains unknown. General study findings and limits: In terms of TCR gene usage, tumor memory CD4+ T cells clustered together with blood and lymph node memory CD4+ cells, as well as with lymph node naive CD4+ cells. Tumor-infiltrating Treg TCR alpha and beta sequences overlapped most with tumor naive CD4+ T cells, then blood naive.

TCRdb re-derived calls from the 5' RACE reads in MiXCR, one entry per CDR3 protein. The sample lists tens of thousands of distinct CDR3 sequences, about 25% occurring once. The CDR3 runs 13 residues. The V end lost 3 bases, the J end lost 5 bases, and 12 bases lay between the germline ends. Looked up from germline, CDR1 is SGHDT and CDR2 is YYEEEE. The sequenced sample was tumor-infiltrating naive CD4+ T cells sorted from the breast tumor. Subset here: naive CD4+ T cells, CD4+CD45RA+CD25-. The TCR was taken from a female donor with breast cancer. V gene TRBV5-6 combines with J gene TRBJ2-7, with D perhaps given as TRBD1 or TRBD2 (6 bases each). The CDR3 DNA reads TGTGCCAGCAGCTGGGGGGCGACAGACGAGCAGTACTTC. Its translation is CASSWGATDEQYF.